Included here is one TCR beta chain sequence, with context. Only in-frame clones appear in the TCRdb table, and some are missing; sequencing was by immunoSEQ multiplex PCR. In the table there are some 180,000 clones, 85% to 90% of which are singletons. This specimen belongs to a study of blood T cell repertoires in COVID-19. Study information: From T cells, B-cell-depleted T cells, or PBMCs came the material, which was cDNA or gDNA.

The sequence was obtained from an elderly woman with COVID-19, enrolled during active disease. Sequencing input: peripheral blood.

The CDR3 bases are TGCGCCAGCACCCCCATTCTAGCGGGGACCACAGATACGCAGTATTTT. This gives the protein CASTPILAGTTDTQYF. This chain uses TRBV5-1 with TRBJ2-3, with TRBD2 matching 9 bases. The CDR3 runs to 16 residues. Germline values: CDR1 SGHRS, CDR2 YFSETQ. Trimming at V came to 6 bases and at J to 2 bases, leaving 10 bases not matched to a gene.